This TCR beta chain was documented in a study of OX40 agonist ivuxolimab in advanced cancers. Study-level information: Patients received the agonistic anti-OX40 (CD134) antibody ivuxolimab. Whole-study results and caveats: Clonal expansion from baseline to week 6 occurred in both CD4+ and CD8+ T cells. CD8+ T cells averaged more expanded clones than CD4+.

Data came from immunoSEQ multiplex PCR; TCRdb stores just in-frame clones and leaves some out. The top ten hold about 4.3% of the sample, which has 35,000 to 45,000 clones, approximately 92% seen once. With respect to this clone: Antigen specificity is unknown.

CDR1 and CDR2 (germline): GTSNPN, SVGIG (reference sequence). The CDR3 has 13 residues. V gave up 4 bases and J gave up 4 bases, with 13 bases separating them. Cycle 7 day 1, cycle 4 day 1, and baseline were the timepoints at which blood was sampled. The sample in question was CD4+ or CD8+ T cells sorted from blood, obtained in a trial of the OX40 agonist ivuxolimab. The rearrangement joins TRBV30 to TRBJ1-1; D ambiguous. This sequence was found in an adult with an advanced solid tumor such as melanoma, head and neck, liver or kidney cancer. CDR3 residues: CAWNQALFTEAFF. CDR3 nucleotide sequence: TGTGCCTGGAACCAGGCTCTGTTCACTGAAGCTTTCTTT.